This T cell receptor beta chain was retrieved from a study of technical replicates of blood from several donors. Germline CDR1 reads MDHEN; CDR2 reads SYDVKM. Trimming at V came to 2 bases and at J to 1 base, leaving 22 bases not matched to a gene. There are 23 residues in the CDR3. Repertoires were generated with immunoSEQ multiplex PCR, while TCRdb's copy carries only in-frame clones and drops some. The top ten hold less than 0.3% of the sample, which has tens of thousands of clones, 85% to 95% seen once. V and J are TRBV28 and TRBJ2-6; 8 nucleotides agree with TRBD1. This clonotype originated in a human donor in good health. Sample: T cells isolated from PBMCs. The CDR3: CASSLKIGTTGEFFISGANVLTF. The CDR3 bases are TGTGCCAGCAGTTTAAAAATTGGAACGACAGGGGAGTTTTTTATTTCTGGGGCCAACGTCCTGACTTTC.